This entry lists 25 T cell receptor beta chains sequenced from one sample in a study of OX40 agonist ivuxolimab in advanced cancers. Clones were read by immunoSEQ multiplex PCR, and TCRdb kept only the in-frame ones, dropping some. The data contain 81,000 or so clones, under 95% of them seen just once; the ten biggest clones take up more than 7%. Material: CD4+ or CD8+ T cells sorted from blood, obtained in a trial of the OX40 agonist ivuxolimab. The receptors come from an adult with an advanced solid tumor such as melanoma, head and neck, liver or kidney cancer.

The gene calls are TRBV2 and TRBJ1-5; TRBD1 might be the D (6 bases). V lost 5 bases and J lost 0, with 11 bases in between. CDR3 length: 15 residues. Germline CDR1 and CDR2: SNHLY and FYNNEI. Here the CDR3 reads CASSPTGYSNQPQHF. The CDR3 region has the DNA TGTGCCAGCAGTCCTACAGGGTATAGCAATCAGCCCCAGCATTTT.

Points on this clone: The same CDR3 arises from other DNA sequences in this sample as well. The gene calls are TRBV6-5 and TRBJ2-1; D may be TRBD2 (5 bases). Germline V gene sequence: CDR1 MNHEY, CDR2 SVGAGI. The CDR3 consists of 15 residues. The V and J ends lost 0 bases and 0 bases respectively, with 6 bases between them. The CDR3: CASSYSGSSYNEQFF. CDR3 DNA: TGTGCCAGCAGTTACTCGGGGAGCTCCTACAATGAGCAGTTCTTC.

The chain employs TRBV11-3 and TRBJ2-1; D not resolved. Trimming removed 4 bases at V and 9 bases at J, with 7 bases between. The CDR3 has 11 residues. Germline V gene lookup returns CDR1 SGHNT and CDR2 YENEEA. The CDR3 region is CASSSQGEQFF. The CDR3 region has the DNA TGTGCCAGCAGCTCCCAAGGTGAGCAGTTCTTC.

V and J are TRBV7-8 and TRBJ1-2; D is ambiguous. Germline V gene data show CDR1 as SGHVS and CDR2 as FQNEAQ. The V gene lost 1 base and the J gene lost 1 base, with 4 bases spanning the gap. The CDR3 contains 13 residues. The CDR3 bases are TGTGCCAGCAGCTTAGGGGGTAACTATGGCTACACCTTC. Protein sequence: CASSLGGNYGYTF.

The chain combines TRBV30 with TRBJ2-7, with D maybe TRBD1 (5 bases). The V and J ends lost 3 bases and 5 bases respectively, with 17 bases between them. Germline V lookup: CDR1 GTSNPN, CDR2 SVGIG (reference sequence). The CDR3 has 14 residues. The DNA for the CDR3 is TGTGCCTGGAGCCACCCAGGGTGGTCAGACGAGCAGTACGTC. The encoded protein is CAWSHPGWSDEQYV.

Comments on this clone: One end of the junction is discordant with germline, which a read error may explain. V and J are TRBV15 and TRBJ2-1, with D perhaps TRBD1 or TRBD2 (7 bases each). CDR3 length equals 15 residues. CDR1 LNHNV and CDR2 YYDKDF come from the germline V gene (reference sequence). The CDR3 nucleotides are TGTGCCACCACAGGGGGGGCGTTATTAGGGAATGGGCAGTTCTTC. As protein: CATTGGALLGNGQFF.

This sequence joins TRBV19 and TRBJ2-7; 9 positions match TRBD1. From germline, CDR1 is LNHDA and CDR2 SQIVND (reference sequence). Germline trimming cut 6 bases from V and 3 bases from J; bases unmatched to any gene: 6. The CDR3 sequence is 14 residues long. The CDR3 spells CASSTGQGSYEQYF. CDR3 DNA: TGTGCCAGTAGCACGGGACAGGGAAGCTACGAGCAGTACTTC.

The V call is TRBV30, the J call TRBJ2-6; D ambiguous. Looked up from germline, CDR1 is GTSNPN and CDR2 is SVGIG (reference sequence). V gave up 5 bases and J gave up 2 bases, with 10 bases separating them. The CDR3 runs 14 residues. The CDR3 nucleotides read TGTGCCTGGGTGGGTCTGACTGGGGCCAACGTCCTGACTTTC. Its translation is CAWVGLTGANVLTF.

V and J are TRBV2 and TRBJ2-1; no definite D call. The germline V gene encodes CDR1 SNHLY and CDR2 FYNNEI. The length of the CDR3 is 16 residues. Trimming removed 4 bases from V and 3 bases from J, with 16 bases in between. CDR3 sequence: CASSGGPIHYYNEQFF. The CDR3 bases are TGTGCCAGCAGTGGAGGCCCTATTCACTACTACAATGAGCAGTTCTTC.

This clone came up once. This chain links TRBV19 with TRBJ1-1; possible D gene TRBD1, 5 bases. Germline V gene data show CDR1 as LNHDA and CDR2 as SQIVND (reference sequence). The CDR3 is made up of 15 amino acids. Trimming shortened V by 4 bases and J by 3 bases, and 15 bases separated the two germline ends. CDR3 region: CASSNRGGADTEAFF. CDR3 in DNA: TGTGCCAGTAGTAACCGGGGAGGGGCGGACACTGAAGCTTTCTTT.

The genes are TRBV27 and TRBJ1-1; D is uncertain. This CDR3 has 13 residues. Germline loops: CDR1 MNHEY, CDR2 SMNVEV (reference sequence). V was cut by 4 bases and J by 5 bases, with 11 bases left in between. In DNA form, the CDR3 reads TGTGCCAGCAGTTGGGTCATCGAAACTGAAGCTTTCTTT. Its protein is CASSWVIETEAFF.

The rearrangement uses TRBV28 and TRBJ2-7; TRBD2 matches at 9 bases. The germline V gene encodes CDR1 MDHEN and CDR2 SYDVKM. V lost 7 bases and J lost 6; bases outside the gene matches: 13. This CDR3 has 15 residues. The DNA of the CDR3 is TGTGCCAGCACACGGCTCCGCGGGGGGGCGGCCGAGCAGTACTTC. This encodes CASTRLRGGAAEQYF.

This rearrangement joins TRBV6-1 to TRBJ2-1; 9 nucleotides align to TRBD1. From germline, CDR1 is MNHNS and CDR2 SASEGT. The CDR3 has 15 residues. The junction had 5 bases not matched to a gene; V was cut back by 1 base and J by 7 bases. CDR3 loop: CASSEGTGDVNEQFF. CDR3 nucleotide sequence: TGTGCCAGCAGTGAAGGGACAGGGGATGTAAATGAGCAGTTCTTC.

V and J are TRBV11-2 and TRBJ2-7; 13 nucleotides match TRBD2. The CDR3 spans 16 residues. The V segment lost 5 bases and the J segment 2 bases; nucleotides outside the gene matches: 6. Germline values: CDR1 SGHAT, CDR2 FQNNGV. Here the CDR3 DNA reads TGTGCCAGCAGCCACACACTAGCGGGAGGGCCCTACGAGCAGTACGTC. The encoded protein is CASSHTLAGGPYEQYV.

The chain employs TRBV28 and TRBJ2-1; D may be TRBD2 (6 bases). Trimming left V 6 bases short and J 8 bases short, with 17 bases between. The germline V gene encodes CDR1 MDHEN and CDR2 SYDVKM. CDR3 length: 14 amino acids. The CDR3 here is CASRLLASGDEQFF. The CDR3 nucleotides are TGTGCCAGCAGACTCCTAGCGTCAGGCGATGAGCAGTTCTTC.

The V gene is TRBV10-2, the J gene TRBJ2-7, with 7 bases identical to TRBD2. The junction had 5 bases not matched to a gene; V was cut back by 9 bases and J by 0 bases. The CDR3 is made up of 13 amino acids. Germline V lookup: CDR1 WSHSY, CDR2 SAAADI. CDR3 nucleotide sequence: TGCGCCAGTAGGGGCGGGAGCTCCTACGAGCAGTACTTC. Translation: CASRGGSSYEQYF.

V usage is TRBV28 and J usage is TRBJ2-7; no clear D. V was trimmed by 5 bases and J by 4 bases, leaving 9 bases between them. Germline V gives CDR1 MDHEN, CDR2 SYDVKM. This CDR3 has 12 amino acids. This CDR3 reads CASSPNHYEQYV. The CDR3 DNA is TGTGCCAGCAGTCCCAACCATTACGAGCAGTACGTC.

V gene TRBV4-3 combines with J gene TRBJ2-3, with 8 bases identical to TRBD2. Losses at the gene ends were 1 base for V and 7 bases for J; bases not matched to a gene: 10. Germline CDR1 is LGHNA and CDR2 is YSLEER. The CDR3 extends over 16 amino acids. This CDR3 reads CASSQGFGTSDHTQYF. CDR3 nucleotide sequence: TGCGCCAGCAGCCAAGGCTTCGGGACTAGTGATCATACGCAGTATTTT.

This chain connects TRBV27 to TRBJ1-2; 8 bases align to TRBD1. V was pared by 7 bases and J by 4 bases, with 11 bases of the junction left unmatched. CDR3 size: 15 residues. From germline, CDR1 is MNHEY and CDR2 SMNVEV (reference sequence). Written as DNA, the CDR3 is TGTGCCAGCACCCCTTCAGGACAGGGTGTCTATGGCTACACCTTC. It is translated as CASTPSGQGVYGYTF.

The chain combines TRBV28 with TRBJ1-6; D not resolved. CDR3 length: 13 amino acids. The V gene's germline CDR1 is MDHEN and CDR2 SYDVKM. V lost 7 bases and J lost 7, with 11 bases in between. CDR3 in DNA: TGTGCCAGCAACCCCCGGTGGAATTCACCCCTCCACTTT. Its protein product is CASNPRWNSPLHF.

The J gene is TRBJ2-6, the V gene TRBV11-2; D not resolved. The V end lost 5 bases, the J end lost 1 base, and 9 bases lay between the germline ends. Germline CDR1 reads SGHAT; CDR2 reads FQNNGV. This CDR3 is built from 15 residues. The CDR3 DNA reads TGTGCCAGCAGCGCTATTATGTCTGGGGCCAACGTCCTGACTTTC. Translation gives CASSAIMSGANVLTF.

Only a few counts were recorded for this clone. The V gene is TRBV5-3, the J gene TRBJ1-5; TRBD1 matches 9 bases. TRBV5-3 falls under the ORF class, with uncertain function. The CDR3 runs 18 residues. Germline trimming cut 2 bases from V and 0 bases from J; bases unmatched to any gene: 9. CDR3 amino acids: CARSFRDRAIYSNQPQHF. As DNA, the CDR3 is TGTGCCAGAAGCTTTCGGGACAGGGCTATCTATAGCAATCAGCCCCAGCATTTT.

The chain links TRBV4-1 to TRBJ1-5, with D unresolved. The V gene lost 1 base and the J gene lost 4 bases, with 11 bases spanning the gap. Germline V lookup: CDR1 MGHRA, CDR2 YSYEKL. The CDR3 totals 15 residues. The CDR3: CASSQVAGNNQPQHF. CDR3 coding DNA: TGCGCCAGCAGCCAAGTGGCGGGTAATAATCAGCCCCAGCATTTT.

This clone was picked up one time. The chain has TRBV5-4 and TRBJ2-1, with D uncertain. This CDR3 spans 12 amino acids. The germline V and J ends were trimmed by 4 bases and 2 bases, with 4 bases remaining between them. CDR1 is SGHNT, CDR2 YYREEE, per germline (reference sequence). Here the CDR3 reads CASSQTYNEQFF. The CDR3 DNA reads TGTGCCAGCAGCCAAACCTACAATGAGCAGTTCTTC.

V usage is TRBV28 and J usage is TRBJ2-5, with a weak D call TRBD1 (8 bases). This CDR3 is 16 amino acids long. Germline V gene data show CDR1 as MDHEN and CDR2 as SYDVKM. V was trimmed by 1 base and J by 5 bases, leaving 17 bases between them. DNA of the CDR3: TGTGCCAGCAGTTTATTACAGGGGGGGGTTGTCGAGACCCAGTACTTC. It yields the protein CASSLLQGGVVETQYF.